These 19 T cell receptor beta chains came from one sample sequenced in a study of T cells in women clearing cervical HPV infection. Assay used: immunoSEQ multiplex PCR; TCRdb lists only in-frame clones, some missing. The listing contains 36,000 or so clones. What was sequenced was blood buffy coat. These receptors came from a woman between 18 and 70 years old with a cervical HPV16 infection that either progressed to CIN3+ or cleared (not recorded which).

Remarks on this clone: The CDR3 extends 3 residues past the end of the read, so its final part is completed from the germline J gene. V and J are TRBV12-3 or TRBV12-4 and TRBJ2-7; D perhaps matches TRBD2 (5 bases). V was shortened by 5 bases and J by 2 bases, with 10 bases between the two germline ends. This CDR3 is built from 13 residues. Partial CDR3 DNA: TGTGCCAGCAGTATGGAGAGGGCCTACGAG. Residues: CASSMERAYE. The entire CDR3 reads CASSMERAYEQYF.

Turning to this clone: Read coverage stops 3 residues before the CDR3 terminus; the germline J gene supplies the remainder. The chain joins TRBV3-1 (or the pseudogene TRBV3-2) to TRBJ2-3; tentative D call: TRBD2 (6 bases). The CDR3 spans 17 residues. V was pared by 0 bases and J by 0 bases, with 13 bases between. Germline V lookup: CDR1 LGHDT, CDR2 YNNKEL (reference sequence). CDR3 residues: CASSQDKGLGSTDTQYF. The CDR3 DNA, read in part, is TGTGCCAGCAGCCAAGATAAGGGACTGGGTAGCACAGATACG.

Of note for this clone: The read halts 3 residues ahead of the CDR3 end, with the missing end drawn from the germline J gene. The chain employs TRBV5-4 and TRBJ2-1; 8 nucleotides align to TRBD2. The V gene end was trimmed by 3 bases and the J gene end by 7 bases; junction bases not matched to a gene: 6. Germline V CDR1 and CDR2: SGHNT, YYREEE (reference sequence). CDR3 length equals 14 residues. The CDR3: CASSSSGGRNEQFF. The CDR3 DNA, read in part, is TGTGCCAGCAGCTCCAGCGGGGGAAGAAATGAG.

CDR3: CASSVDPTGGNSGNTIYF. The part of the CDR3 DNA that was read is TGTGCCAGCAGCGTGGACCCAACAGGGGGAAACTCTGGAAACACC. The J gene is TRBJ1-3, the V gene TRBV9; 8 bases align to TRBD1. Read data end 3 residues before the CDR3 end; the end is taken from the germline J gene. V shed 2 bases and J 0 bases; nucleotides not matched to a gene: 10. The CDR3 consists of 18 residues. Germline-derived CDR1 and CDR2 are SGDLS and YYNGEE.

On this clone: The sequence runs out 3 residues before the end of the CDR3; the remainder is reconstructed from the germline J gene. V is TRBV18 and J is TRBJ2-3; 12 bases map to TRBD1. Germline CDR1 reads KGHSH; CDR2 reads LQKENI. The CDR3 loop spans 17 amino acids. The V and J ends lost 3 bases and 4 bases, in that order; junction bases with no gene match: 8. The covered CDR3 bases are TGTGCCAGCTCACCCACGGGACAGGGGGCGATCGCAGATACG. This codes for CASSPTGQGAIADT. The whole CDR3 protein is CASSPTGQGAIADTQYF.

Comment on this clone: The missing CDR3 end, 3 residues past where the read stops, is filled in from the germline J gene. The chain has TRBV7-2 and TRBJ1-4; 9 bases align to TRBD1. Germline V gene sequence: CDR1 SGHTA, CDR2 FQGNSA. This CDR3 has 14 residues. V shed 5 bases, J shed 6 bases, and the junction held 4 bases outside the gene matches. The CDR3 DNA, read in part, is TGTGCCAGCAGCCCACAGGGGGCATATGAAAAA. Translated, it gives CASSPQGAYEK. The CDR3, in full, reads CASSPQGAYEKLFF.

For this clone: Read data end 3 residues before the CDR3 end; the end is taken from the germline J gene. V and J are TRBV20-1 and TRBJ1-5; 10 bases line up with TRBD1. The CDR3 loop spans 14 amino acids. V lost 4 bases, J lost 5 bases, and 5 bases stayed unmatched. The germline gives CDR1 DFQATT, CDR2 SNEGSKA (reference sequence). This CDR3 is CSATGTGDYQPQHF. Partial CDR3 DNA: TGCAGTGCTACCGGGACAGGGGATTATCAGCCC.

On this clone itself: With the read ending 3 residues before the CDR3 end, the germline J gene is used to fill in that end. The genes are TRBV19 and TRBJ2-1, with TRBD1 as a possible D gene (6 bases). The CDR3 contains 13 residues. V shed 2 bases and J shed 9 bases, with 11 bases lying between them. Per the germline V gene, CDR1 is LNHDA and CDR2 is SQIVND (reference sequence). The part of the CDR3 DNA that was read is TGTGCCAGTAGTATAACAGGGAGCAGTGAG. As protein: CASSITGSSE. The whole CDR3 sequence is CASSITGSSEQFF.

As concerns this clone: The read gets to within 3 residues of the CDR3 end, and the germline J gene fills in the rest. This chain links TRBV2 with TRBJ1-6; a possible D gene is TRBD1 (6 bases). The CDR3 consists of 14 residues. Germline assignment: CDR1 SNHLY and CDR2 FYNNEI. The V gene lost 4 bases and the J gene lost 10 bases, with 14 bases spanning the gap. CDR3 sequence reads: CASSGGRGDSPLHF. CDR3 bases read: TGTGCCAGCAGTGGGGGCAGGGGTGACTCACCC.

As concerns this clone: Sequencing ends 3 residues short of the CDR3 end; the germline J gene provides the rest. The V call is TRBV5-1, the J call TRBJ1-2; D is undetermined. Germline V gives CDR1 SGHRS, CDR2 YFSETQ. V lost 0 bases and J lost 6, with 9 bases in between. The CDR3 is made up of 13 amino acids. CDR3: CASSLASRDGYTF. The CDR3 bases that were read are TGCGCCAGCAGCTTGGCCAGTCGTGATGGC.

As concerns this clone: The CDR3 end falls 3 residues outside the read, so it is completed with the germline J gene. V is TRBV7-2 and J is TRBJ1-1, with TRBD1 identical over 8 bases. The CDR3 has 14 amino acids. The J segment lost 4 bases and the V segment lost 2 bases, leaving 3 bases of the junction unmatched. Germline V gene data show CDR1 as SGHTA and CDR2 as FQGNSA. CDR3 residues: CASSLLTGATEAFF. The covered CDR3 bases are TGTGCCAGCAGCTTATTGACAGGGGCCACTGAA.

Concerning this clone: Coverage ceases 3 residues before the CDR3 finishes, and the germline J gene fills in the end. The genes are TRBV30 and TRBJ2-3; D might be TRBD1 (6 bases). CDR3 length: 14 residues. Germline V lookup: CDR1 GTSNPN, CDR2 SVGIG (reference sequence). Trimming cost V 2 bases and J 2 bases, with 11 bases left between them. The chain's CDR3 is CAWSSGVTTDTQYF. Incomplete CDR3 DNA: TGTGCCTGGAGTTCAGGGGTGACCACAGATACG.

The sequenced part of the CDR3 DNA is TGCGCCAGCAGCCAGGGGGGACAGGGATCTAGCTATGGC. Amino acids: CASSQGGQGSSYG. In full, the CDR3 reads CASSQGGQGSSYGYTF. The rearrangement uses TRBV5-1 and TRBJ1-2, with TRBD1 identical over 9 bases. Sequencing ends 3 residues short of the CDR3 end; the germline J gene provides the rest. The J segment lost 4 bases and the V segment lost 4 bases, leaving 11 bases of the junction unmatched. This CDR3 region has 16 residues. Germline V gives CDR1 SGHRS, CDR2 YFSETQ.

About this clone itself: The read terminates 3 residues before the CDR3 end, so the remaining end is supplied by the germline J gene. V and J are TRBV18 and TRBJ1-4; no clear D gene. CDR3 length: 14 amino acids. V was cut by 2 bases and J by 6 bases, with 10 bases left in between. Germline CDR1 and CDR2: KGHSH and LQKENI. The CDR3 loop reads CASSPSASYEKLFF. The covered CDR3 bases are TGTGCCAGCTCACCAAGCGCCTCTTATGAAAAA.

Frequency places this clone as medium-sized. Read data end 3 residues before the CDR3 end; the end is taken from the germline J gene. This sequence joins TRBV6-2 or TRBV6-3 and TRBJ2-3; TRBD2 agrees at 9 bases. J was trimmed by 2 bases and V by 6 bases; bases with no gene match: 6. CDR1 MNHEY and CDR2 SVGEGT come from the germline V gene. The CDR3 is made up of 15 amino acids. The sequenced CDR3 bases are TGTGCCAGCAGCCTGCGGGGGGGCGCCACAGATACG. The encoded protein is CASSLRGGATDT. The CDR3 as a whole reads CASSLRGGATDTQYF.

The DNA read from the CDR3 is TGCAGCGTTGCAGCGCGGAGAGATGAG. This translates into CSVAARRDE. The whole CDR3 sequence is CSVAARRDEQFF. This chain joins TRBV29-1 and TRBJ2-1; the D is unclear. The sequence runs out 3 residues before the end of the CDR3; the remainder is reconstructed from the germline J gene. V was pared by 4 bases and J by 8 bases, with 12 bases between. From germline, CDR1 is SQVTM and CDR2 ANQGSEA. This CDR3 is built from 12 residues.

Remarks on this clone: The read comes to an end 3 residues before the CDR3 does, leaving the germline J gene to fill in the end. This chain connects TRBV5-1 to TRBJ2-4; the match to TRBD1 covers 8 bases. Germline V gene sequence: CDR1 SGHRS, CDR2 YFSETQ. The CDR3 contains 15 residues. The trim removed 7 bases at V and 7 bases at J, leaving 13 bases unmatched. The CDR3 loop reads CASRPPGQAGNIQYF. CDR3 DNA, as far as it was read: TGCGCCAGCCGGCCGCCGGGACAGGCGGGCAACATT. Looking up the rest from reference TRBV5-1 and TRBJ2-4 gives the full variable domain: KAGVTQTPRYLIKTRGQQVTLSCSPISGHRSVSWYQQTPGQGLQFLFEYFSETQRNKGNFPGRFSGRQFSNSRSEMNVSTLELGDSALYLCASRPPGQAGNIQYFGAGTRLSVL.

Comment on this clone: Coverage ceases 3 residues before the CDR3 finishes, and the germline J gene fills in the end. The chain carries TRBV19 and TRBJ1-5, with 9 bases that match TRBD1. Unmatched junction bases numbered 4, after V lost 7 bases and J lost 0 bases. The CDR3 runs 15 residues. Germline V CDR1 and CDR2: LNHDA, SQIVND (reference sequence). Incomplete CDR3 DNA: TGTGCCAGTAACTCACAGGGGGCTAGCAATCAGCCC. It is translated as CASNSQGASNQP. The full CDR3 protein is CASNSQGASNQPQHF.

The CDR3 bases that were read are TGTGCCAGCAGGGAAACAGGGGCCACCAATCAGCCC. It specifies CASRETGATNQP. The CDR3 in full is CASRETGATNQPQHF. The chain joins TRBV6-2 or TRBV6-3 to TRBJ1-5, with 7 bases identical to TRBD1. The sequenced fragment ends 3 residues before the CDR3 boundary, so the rest is inferred from the germline J gene. The length of the CDR3 is 15 residues. The ends lost 6 bases at V and 3 bases at J; junction bases unmatched: 8. Germline V gene lookup returns CDR1 MNHEY and CDR2 SVGEGT.